This T cell receptor beta chain was identified in a study of shared clonotypes between healthy human individuals. Study observations and caveats: Shared across several donors were around 5% of the naive CD4 clonotypes. Limited genetic and exposure-history diversity came from having few donors.

Libraries were prepared by immunoSEQ multiplex PCR; TCRdb keeps only in-frame clonotypes and omits some of them. The sample carries about 680,000 clones, around three quarters recorded once. Into CD45RA+ naive and CD45RA-negative memory subsets, the CD4+ cells were split. Germline V lookup: CDR1 MNHEY, CDR2 SVGAGI. The V and J ends lost 2 bases and 8 bases respectively, with 12 bases between them. The CDR3 contains 13 residues. This clone appeared many times. Its antigen is not identified. The clonotype comes from a woman aged 25 to 39 in good health. Source material: memory CD4+ T cells sorted from blood. Documented subset: CD45RA-negative fraction. The gene calls are TRBV6-5 and TRBJ1-2, with D perhaps TRBD1 (6 bases). The CDR3 loop is CASSYGTPWGYTF. The CDR3 DNA is TGTGCCAGCAGTTACGGGACACCGTGGGGCTACACCTTC.